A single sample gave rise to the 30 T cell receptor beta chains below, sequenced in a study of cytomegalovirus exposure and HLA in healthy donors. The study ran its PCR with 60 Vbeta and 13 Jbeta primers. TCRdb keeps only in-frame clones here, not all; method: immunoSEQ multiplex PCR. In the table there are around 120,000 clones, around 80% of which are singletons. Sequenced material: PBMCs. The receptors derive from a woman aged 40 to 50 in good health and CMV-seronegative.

The CDR3 nucleotides read TGCGCCAGCAGGCCGACAGAGCACTCCTACGAGCAGTACTTC. Translation gives CASRPTEHSYEQYF. The chain is built from TRBV5-1 and TRBJ2-7, with a tentative D call TRBD1 (5 bases). CDR1 is SGHRS, CDR2 YFSETQ, per germline. V was cut by 5 bases and J by 0 bases, with 12 bases left in between. This CDR3 is 14 amino acids long.

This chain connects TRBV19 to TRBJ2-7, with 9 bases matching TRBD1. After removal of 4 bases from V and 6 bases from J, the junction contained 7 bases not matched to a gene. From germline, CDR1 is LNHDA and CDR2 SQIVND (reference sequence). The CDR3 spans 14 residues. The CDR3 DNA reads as TGTGCCAGTAGTACCGGGACAGGGACCCGCGAGCAGTACTTC. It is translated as CASSTGTGTREQYF.

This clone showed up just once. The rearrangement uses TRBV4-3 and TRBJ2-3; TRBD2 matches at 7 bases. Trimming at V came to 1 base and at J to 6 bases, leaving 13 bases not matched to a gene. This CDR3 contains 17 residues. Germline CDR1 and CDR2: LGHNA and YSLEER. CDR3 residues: CASSQVTASGPGDTQYF. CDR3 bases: TGCGCCAGCAGCCAAGTCACCGCTAGCGGTCCCGGGGATACGCAGTATTTT.

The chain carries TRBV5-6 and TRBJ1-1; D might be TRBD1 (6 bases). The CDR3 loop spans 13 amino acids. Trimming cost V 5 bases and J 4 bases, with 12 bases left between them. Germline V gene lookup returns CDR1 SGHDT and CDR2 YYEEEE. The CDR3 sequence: CASRGARVTEAFF. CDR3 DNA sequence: TGTGCCAGCAGGGGGGCCCGGGTCACTGAAGCTTTCTTT.

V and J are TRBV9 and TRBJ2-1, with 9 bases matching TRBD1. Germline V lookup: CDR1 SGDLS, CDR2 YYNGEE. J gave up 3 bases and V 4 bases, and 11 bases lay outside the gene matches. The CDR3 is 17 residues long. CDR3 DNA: TGTGCCAGCAGCTCCTCGAGGAACAGGGGGCACTACAATGAGCAGTTCTTC. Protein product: CASSSSRNRGHYNEQFF.

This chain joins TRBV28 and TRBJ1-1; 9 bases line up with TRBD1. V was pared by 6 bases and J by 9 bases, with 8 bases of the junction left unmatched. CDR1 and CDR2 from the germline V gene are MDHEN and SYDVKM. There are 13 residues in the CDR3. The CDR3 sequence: CASRPGTGRKAFF. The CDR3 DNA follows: TGTGCCAGCAGACCCGGGACAGGGCGTAAAGCTTTCTTT.

The CDR3: CASSPRLAEGTDTQYF. DNA for the CDR3: TGCGCCAGCAGCCCGAGACTAGCGGAGGGCACAGATACGCAGTATTTT. The chain recombines TRBV5-1 with TRBJ2-3; 9 bases map to TRBD2. Trimming cost V 4 bases and J 1 base; bases outside gene matches: 7. Germline CDR1 reads SGHRS; CDR2 reads YFSETQ. This CDR3 comprises 16 residues.

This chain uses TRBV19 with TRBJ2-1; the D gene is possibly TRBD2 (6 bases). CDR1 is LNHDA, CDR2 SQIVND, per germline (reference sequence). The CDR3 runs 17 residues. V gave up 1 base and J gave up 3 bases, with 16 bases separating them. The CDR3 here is CASSIAGTSWGYNEQFF. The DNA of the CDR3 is TGTGCCAGTAGTATAGCGGGGACTTCCTGGGGCTACAATGAGCAGTTCTTC.

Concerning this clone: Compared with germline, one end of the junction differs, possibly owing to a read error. CDR3 sequence: CSSSRDSYGYTF. The CDR3 DNA is TGTTCCAGCAGTCGGGACAGCTATGGCTACACCTTC. V usage is TRBV7-9 and J usage is TRBJ1-2; 7 nucleotides align to TRBD1. The CDR3 sequence is 12 residues long. Germline assignment: CDR1 SEHNR and CDR2 FQNEAQ (reference sequence).

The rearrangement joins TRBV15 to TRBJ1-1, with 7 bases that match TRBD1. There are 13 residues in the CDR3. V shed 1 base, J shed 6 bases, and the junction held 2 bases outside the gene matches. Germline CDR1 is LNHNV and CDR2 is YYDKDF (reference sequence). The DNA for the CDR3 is TGTGCCACCAGCAGAGTGCAGGGGGCTGAAGCTTTCTTT. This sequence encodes CATSRVQGAEAFF.

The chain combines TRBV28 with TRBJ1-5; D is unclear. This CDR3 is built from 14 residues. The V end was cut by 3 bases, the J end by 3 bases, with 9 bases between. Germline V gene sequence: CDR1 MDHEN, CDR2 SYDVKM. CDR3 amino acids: CASSLGRDNQPQHF. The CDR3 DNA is TGTGCCAGCAGTTTGGGCCGGGACAATCAGCCCCAGCATTTT.

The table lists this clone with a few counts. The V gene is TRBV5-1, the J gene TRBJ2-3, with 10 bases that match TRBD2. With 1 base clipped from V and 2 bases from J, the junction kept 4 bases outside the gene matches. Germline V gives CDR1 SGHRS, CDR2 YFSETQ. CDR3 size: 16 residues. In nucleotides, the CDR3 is TGCGCCAGCAGCTTGACTACTAGCGGGAACACAGATACGCAGTATTTT. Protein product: CASSLTTSGNTDTQYF. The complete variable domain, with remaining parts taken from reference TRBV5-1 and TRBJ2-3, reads KAGVTQTPRYLIKTRGQQVTLSCSPISGHRSVSWYQQTPGQGLQFLFEYFSETQRNKGNFPGRFSGRQFSNSRSEMNVSTLELGDSALYLCASSLTTSGNTDTQYFGPGTRLTVL.

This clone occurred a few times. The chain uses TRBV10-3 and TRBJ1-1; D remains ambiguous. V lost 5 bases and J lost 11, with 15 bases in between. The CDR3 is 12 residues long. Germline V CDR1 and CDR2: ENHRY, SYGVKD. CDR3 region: CAISSADFGAFF. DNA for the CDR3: TGTGCCATCAGTTCGGCTGACTTCGGGGCTTTCTTT.

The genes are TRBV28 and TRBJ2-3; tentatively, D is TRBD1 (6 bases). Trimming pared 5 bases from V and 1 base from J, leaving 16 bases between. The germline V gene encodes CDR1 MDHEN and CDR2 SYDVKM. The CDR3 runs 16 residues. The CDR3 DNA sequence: TGTGCCAGCAGTCGGTTGGTGGGGGCTGGCACAGATACGCAGTATTTT. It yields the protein CASSRLVGAGTDTQYF.

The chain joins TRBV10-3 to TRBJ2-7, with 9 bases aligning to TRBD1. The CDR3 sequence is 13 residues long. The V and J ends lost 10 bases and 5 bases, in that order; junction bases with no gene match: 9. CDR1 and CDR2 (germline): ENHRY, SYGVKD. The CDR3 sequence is CATSTGGMNEQYF. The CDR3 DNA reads TGTGCCACTTCGACAGGGGGTATGAACGAGCAGTACTTC.

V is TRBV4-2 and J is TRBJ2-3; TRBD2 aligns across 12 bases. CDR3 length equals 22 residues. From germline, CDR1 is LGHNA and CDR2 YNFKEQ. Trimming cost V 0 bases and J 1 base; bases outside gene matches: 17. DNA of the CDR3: TGTGCCAGCAGCCAAGATCGGGTCCTCCCCCGGTCTAGCGGGAGGGGCACAGATACGCAGTATTTT. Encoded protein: CASSQDRVLPRSSGRGTDTQYF.

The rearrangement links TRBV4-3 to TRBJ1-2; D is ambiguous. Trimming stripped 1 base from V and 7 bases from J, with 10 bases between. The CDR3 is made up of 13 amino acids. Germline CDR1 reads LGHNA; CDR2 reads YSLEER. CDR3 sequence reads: CASSQGGGGGYTF. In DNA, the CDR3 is TGCGCCAGCAGCCAAGGAGGTGGAGGTGGCTACACCTTC.

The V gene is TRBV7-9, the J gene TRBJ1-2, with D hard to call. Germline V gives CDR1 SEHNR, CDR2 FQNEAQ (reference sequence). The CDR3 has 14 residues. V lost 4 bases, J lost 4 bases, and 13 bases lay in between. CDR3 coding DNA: TGTGCCAGCAGCTCCGAGACGGGTCTCTATGGCTACACCTTC. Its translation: CASSSETGLYGYTF.

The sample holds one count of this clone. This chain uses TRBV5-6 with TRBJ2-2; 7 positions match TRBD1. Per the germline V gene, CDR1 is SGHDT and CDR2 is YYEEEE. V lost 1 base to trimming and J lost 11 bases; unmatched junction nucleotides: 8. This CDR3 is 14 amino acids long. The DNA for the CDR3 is TGTGCCAGCAGCTTGCAGGGGGACGGGACAGAGCTGTTTTTT. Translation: CASSLQGDGTELFF.

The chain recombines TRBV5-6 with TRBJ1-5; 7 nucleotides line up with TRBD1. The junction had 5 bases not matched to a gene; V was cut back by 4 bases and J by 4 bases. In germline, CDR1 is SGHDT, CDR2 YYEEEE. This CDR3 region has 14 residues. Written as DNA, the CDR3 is TGTGCCAGCAGCCTGGGACAGCTTAATCAGCCCCAGCATTTT. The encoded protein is CASSLGQLNQPQHF. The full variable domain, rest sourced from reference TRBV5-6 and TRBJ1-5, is DAGVTQSPTHLIKTRGQQVTLRCSPKSGHDTVSWYQQALGQGPQFIFQYYEEEERQRGNFPDRFSGHQFPNYSSELNVNALLLGDSALYLCASSLGQLNQPQHFGDGTRLSIL.

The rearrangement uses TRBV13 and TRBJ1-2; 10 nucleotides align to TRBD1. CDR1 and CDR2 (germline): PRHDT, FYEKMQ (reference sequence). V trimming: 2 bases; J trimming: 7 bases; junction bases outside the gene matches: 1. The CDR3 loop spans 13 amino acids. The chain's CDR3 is CASSLRTGGGYTF. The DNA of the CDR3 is TGTGCCAGCAGCTTAAGGACAGGGGGTGGCTACACCTTC.

The CDR3 is CASSQTAPRSSYNSPLHF. CDR3 bases: TGTGCCAGCAGCCAGACAGCCCCTAGGAGCTCCTATAATTCACCCCTCCACTTT. The V and J genes are TRBV5-6 and TRBJ1-6; possibly TRBD1 for D (5 bases). Between the trimmed V and J ends, which lost 4 bases and 0 bases, there was a span of 17 bases. The CDR3 runs to 18 residues. CDR1 SGHDT and CDR2 YYEEEE come from the germline V gene.

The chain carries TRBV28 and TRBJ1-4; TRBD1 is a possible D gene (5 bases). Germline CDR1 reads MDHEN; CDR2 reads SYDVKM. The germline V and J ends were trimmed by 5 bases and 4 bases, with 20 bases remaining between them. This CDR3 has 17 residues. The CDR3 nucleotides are TGTGCCAGCAGTCCACCTCGGGGGGAAGAAGATAATGAAAAACTGTTTTTT. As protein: CASSPPRGEEDNEKLFF. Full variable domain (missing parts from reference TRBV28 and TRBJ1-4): DVKVTQSSRYLVKRTGEKVFLECVQDMDHENMFWYRQDPGLGLRLIYFSYDVKMKEKGDIPEGYSVSREKKERFSLILESASTNQTSMYLCASSPPRGEEDNEKLFFGSGTQLSVL.

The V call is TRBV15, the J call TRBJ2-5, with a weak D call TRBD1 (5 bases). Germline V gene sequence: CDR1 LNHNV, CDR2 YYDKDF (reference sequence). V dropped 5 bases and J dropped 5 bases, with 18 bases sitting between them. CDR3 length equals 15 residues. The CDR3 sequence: CATSLSRTQGETQYF. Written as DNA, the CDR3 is TGTGCCACCAGCCTTTCCCGGACCCAGGGCGAGACCCAGTACTTC.

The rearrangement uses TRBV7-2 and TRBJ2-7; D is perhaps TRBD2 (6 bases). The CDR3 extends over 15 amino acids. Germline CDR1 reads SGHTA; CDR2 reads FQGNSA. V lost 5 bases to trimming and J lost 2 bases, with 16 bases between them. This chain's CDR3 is CASSRLEGKTYEQYF. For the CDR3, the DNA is TGTGCCAGCAGCCGATTGGAGGGGAAGACCTACGAGCAGTACTTC.

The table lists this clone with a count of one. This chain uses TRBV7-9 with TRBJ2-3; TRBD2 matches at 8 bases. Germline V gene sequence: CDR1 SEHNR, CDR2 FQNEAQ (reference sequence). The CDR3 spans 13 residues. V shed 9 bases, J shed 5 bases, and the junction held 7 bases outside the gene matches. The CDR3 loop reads CASNGRGVDTQYF. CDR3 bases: TGTGCCAGTAACGGGAGGGGTGTAGATACGCAGTATTTT.

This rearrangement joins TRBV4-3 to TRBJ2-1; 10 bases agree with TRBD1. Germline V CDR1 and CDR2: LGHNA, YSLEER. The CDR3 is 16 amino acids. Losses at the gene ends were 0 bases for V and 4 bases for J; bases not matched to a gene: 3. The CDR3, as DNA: TGCGCCAGCAGCCAAGAGACAGGGGGCGGTTACAATGAGCAGTTCTTC. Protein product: CASSQETGGGYNEQFF.

The CDR3 nucleotides read TGTGCCAGCTCACCGGGGGGACAGGGACGCACTGAAGCTTTCTTT. Translating gives CASSPGGQGRTEAFF. V usage is TRBV18 and J usage is TRBJ1-1, with 9 bases matching TRBD1. CDR3 length: 15 amino acids. V lost 3 bases, J lost 4 bases, and 6 bases stayed unmatched. Germline values: CDR1 KGHSH, CDR2 LQKENI.

CDR3 amino acids: CASSQVAASGQETQYF. The CDR3 DNA sequence: TGTGCCAGCAGCCAAGTGGCGGCTAGCGGACAAGAGACCCAGTACTTC. The gene calls are TRBV4-2 and TRBJ2-5; TRBD2 matches 7 bases. V dropped 1 base and J dropped 2; count of bases not matched to a gene: 7. The CDR3 loop spans 16 amino acids. Germline assignment: CDR1 LGHNA and CDR2 YNFKEQ.

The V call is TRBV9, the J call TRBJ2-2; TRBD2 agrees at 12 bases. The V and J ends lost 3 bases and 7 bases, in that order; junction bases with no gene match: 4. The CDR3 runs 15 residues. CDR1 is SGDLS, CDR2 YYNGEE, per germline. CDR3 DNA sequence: TGTGCCAGCAGCGCAGGACTAGCGGGGATCGGGGAGCTGTTTTTT. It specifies CASSAGLAGIGELFF. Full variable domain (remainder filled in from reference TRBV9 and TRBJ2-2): DSGVTQTPKHLITATGQRVTLRCSPRSGDLSVYWYQQSLDQGLQFLIQYYNGEERAKGNILERFSAQQFPDLHSELNLSSLELGDSALYFCASSAGLAGIGELFFGEGSRLTVL.